The TCR beta chain described here comes from a study of T cell responses to AZD1222 COVID-19 vaccine. The overall study: Pooling of second doses given at about 4 or about 12 weeks was done. Study-level points and caveats: Repertoire collection took place solely once the T cell response had peaked. Nearly half of spike-specific TCRs reportedly target variant regions that are unmutated in the B.1.351 and B.1.1.7 variants. Vaccine-associated CD4 TCRs ranged over spike, dominating at 160-218 and 743-854.

Only in-frame clones appear in the TCRdb table, and some are missing; sequencing was by immunoSEQ multiplex PCR. The sample holds about 120,000 clones; approximately 90% are singletons and the top ten take approximately 1.7%. Trimming cost V 5 bases and J 6 bases, with 15 bases left between them. This CDR3 spans 14 amino acids. Per germline, CDR1 SGDLS and CDR2 YYNGEE. As for this clone: What it recognizes is unknown.

The input for sequencing was peripheral blood, taken on day 0 of AZD1222 vaccination. This sequence originates from an adult in good health. The gene calls are TRBV9 and TRBJ2-1, with D unclear. In nucleotides, the CDR3 is TGTGCCAGCAGTGCGGACCCGGATGGCAATGAGCAGTTCTTC. Its protein is CASSADPDGNEQFF.